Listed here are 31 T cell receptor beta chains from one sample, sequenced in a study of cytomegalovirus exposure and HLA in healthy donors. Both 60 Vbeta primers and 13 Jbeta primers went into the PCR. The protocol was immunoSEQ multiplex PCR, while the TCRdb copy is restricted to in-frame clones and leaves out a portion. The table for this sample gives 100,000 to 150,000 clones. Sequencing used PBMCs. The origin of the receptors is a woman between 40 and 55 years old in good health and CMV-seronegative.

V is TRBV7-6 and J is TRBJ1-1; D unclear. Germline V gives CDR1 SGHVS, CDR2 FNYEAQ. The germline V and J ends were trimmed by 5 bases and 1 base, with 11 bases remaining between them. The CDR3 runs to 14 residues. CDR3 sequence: CASSLSIRNTEAFF. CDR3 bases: TGTGCCAGCAGCCTATCAATAAGGAACACTGAAGCTTTCTTT.

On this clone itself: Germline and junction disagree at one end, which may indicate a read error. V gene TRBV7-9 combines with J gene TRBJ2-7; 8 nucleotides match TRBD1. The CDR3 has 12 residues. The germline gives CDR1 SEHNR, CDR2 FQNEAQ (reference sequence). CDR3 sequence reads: CASSSAPGTGFF. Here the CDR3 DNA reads TGTGCCAGCAGCTCAGCTCCCGGGACAGGCTTCTTC.

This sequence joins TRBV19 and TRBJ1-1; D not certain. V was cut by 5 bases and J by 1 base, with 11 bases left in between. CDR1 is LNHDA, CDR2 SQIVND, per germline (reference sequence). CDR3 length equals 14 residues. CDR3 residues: CASSPAGGNTEAFF. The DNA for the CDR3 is TGTGCCAGTAGTCCCGCCGGAGGGAACACTGAAGCTTTCTTT.

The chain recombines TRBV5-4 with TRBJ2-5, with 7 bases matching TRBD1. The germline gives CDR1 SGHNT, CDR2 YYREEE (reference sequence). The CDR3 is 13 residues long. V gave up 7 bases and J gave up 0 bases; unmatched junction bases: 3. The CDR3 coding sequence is TGTGCCAGCGGGACAGCGTACCAAGAGACCCAGTACTTC. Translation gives CASGTAYQETQYF.

This CDR3 is CASSLLTHNEQFF. DNA for the CDR3: TGTGCCAGCAGCCTTCTAACCCACAATGAGCAGTTCTTC. V usage is TRBV9 and J usage is TRBJ2-1; no definite D call. Germline loops: CDR1 SGDLS, CDR2 YYNGEE. The CDR3 has 13 residues. Between the trimmed V and J ends, which lost 4 bases and 5 bases, there was a span of 10 bases. The variable domain in full, completed from reference TRBV9 and TRBJ2-1, reads DSGVTQTPKHLITATGQRVTLRCSPRSGDLSVYWYQQSLDQGLQFLIQYYNGEERAKGNILERFSAQQFPDLHSELNLSSLELGDSALYFCASSLLTHNEQFFGPGTRLTVL.

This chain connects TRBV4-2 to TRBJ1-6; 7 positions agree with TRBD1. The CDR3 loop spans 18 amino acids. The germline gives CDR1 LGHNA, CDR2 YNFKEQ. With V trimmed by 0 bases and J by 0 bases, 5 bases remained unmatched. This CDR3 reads CASSQEVGDSSYNSPLHF. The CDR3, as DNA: TGTGCCAGCAGCCAAGAAGTAGGGGACAGCTCCTATAATTCACCCCTCCACTTT.

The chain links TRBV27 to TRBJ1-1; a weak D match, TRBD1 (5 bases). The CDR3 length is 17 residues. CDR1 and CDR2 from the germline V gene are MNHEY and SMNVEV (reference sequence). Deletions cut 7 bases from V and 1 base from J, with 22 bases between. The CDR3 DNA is TGTGCCAGCACACGAAGGGGAGGCAGGGATTCGAACACTGAAGCTTTCTTT. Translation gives CASTRRGGRDSNTEAFF.

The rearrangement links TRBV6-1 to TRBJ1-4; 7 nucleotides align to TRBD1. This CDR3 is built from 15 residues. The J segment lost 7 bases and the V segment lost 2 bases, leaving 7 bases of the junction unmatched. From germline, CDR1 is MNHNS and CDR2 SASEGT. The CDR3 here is CASSEQPGGFEKLFF. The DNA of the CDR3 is TGTGCCAGCAGTGAACAGCCAGGGGGATTTGAAAAACTGTTTTTT.

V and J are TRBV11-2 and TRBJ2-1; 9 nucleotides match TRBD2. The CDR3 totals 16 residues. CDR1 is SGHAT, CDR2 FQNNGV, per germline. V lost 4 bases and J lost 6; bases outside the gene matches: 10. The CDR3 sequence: CASSSSIGGGANEQFF. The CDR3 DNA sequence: TGTGCCAGCAGCTCGAGTATCGGCGGGGGGGCCAATGAGCAGTTCTTC.

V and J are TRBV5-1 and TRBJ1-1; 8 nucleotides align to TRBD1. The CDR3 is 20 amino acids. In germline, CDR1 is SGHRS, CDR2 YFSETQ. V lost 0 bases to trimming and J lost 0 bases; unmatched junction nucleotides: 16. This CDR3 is CASSLEDRVRDLLMNTEAFF. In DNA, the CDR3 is TGCGCCAGCAGCTTGGAGGACAGGGTGAGGGACTTACTCATGAACACTGAAGCTTTCTTT.

The CDR3 spells CASSLGLAGGWDEQFF. The CDR3 DNA is TGCGCCAGCAGCTTAGGACTAGCGGGGGGCTGGGATGAGCAGTTCTTC. The chain recombines TRBV5-1 with TRBJ2-1; 14 positions match TRBD2. Germline loops: CDR1 SGHRS, CDR2 YFSETQ. This CDR3 spans 16 amino acids. V gave up 2 bases and J gave up 8 bases; unmatched junction bases: 6.

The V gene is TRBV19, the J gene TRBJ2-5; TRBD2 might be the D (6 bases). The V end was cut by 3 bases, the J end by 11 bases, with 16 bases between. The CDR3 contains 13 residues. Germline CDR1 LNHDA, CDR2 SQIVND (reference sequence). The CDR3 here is CASSMDGPREQYF. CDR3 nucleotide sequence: TGTGCCAGTAGTATGGACGGACCCCGGGAGCAGTACTTC.

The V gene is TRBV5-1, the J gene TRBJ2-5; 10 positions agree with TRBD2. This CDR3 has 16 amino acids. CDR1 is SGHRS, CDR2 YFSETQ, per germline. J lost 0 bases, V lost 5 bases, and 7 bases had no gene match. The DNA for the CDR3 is TGCGCCAGCAGGATAGATAGCGGGGGGAACCAAGAGACCCAGTACTTC. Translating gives CASRIDSGGNQETQYF. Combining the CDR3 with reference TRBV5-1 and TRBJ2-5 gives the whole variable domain KAGVTQTPRYLIKTRGQQVTLSCSPISGHRSVSWYQQTPGQGLQFLFEYFSETQRNKGNFPGRFSGRQFSNSRSEMNVSTLELGDSALYLCASRIDSGGNQETQYFGPGTRLLVL.

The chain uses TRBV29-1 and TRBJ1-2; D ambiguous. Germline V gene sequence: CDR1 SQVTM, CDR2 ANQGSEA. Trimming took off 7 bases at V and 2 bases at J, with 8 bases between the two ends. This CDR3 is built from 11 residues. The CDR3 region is CSAAANYGYTF. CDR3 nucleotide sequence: TGCAGCGCCGCGGCCAACTATGGCTACACCTTC.

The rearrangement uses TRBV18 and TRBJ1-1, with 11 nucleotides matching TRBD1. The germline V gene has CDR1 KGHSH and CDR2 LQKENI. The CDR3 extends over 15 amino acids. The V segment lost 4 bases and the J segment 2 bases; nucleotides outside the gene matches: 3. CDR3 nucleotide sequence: TGTGCCAGCTCACGGGGGACAGGGGGTAACACTGAAGCTTTCTTT. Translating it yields CASSRGTGGNTEAFF.

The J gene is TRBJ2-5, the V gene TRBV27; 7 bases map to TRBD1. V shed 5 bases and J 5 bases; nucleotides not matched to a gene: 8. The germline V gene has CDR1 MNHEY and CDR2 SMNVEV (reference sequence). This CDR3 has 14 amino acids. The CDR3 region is CASSPRTGAETQYF. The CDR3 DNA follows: TGTGCCAGCAGTCCCCGGACAGGTGCTGAGACCCAGTACTTC.

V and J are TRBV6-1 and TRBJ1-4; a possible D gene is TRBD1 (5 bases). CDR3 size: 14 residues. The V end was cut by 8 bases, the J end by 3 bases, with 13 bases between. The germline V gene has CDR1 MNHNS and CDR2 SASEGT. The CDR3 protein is CASGRQGSNEKLFF. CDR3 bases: TGTGCCAGCGGGCGCCAGGGTTCTAATGAAAAACTGTTTTTT.

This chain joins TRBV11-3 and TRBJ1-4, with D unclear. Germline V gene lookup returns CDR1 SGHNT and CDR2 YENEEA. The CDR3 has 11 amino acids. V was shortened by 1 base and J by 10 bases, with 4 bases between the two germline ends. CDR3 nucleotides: TGTGCCAGCAGCTTAGGCGGAAAACTGTTTTTT. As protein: CASSLGGKLFF.

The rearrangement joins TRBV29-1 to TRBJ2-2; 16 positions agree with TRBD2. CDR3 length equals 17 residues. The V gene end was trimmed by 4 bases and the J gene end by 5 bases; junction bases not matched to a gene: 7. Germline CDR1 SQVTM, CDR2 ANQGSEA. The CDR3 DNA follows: TGCAGCGTTGCAGGGACTAGCGGGGGGGCCTGGACCGGGGAGCTGTTTTTT. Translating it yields CSVAGTSGGAWTGELFF.

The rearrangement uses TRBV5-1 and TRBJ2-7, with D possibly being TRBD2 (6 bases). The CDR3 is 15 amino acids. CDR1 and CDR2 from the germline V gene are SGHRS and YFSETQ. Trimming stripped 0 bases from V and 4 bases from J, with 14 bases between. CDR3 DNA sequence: TGCGCCAGCAGCTTGGAGCAGGGAGGTGGATACGAGCAGTACGTC. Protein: CASSLEQGGGYEQYV.

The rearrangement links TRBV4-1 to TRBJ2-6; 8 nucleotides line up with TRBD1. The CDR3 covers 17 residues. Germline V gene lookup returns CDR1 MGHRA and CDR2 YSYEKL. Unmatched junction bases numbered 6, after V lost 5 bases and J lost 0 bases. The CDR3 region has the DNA TGCGCCAGCAGCGGTCGGGGACAGGTCTCTGGGGCCAACGTCCTGACTTTC. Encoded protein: CASSGRGQVSGANVLTF.

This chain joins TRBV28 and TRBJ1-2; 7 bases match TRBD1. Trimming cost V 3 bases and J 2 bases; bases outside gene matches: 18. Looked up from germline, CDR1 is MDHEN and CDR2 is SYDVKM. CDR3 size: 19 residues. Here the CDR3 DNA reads TGTGCCAGCAGTTTGTTGGACGCCCAAGGGGGCAGCTACAACTATGGCTACACCTTC. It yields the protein CASSLLDAQGGSYNYGYTF.

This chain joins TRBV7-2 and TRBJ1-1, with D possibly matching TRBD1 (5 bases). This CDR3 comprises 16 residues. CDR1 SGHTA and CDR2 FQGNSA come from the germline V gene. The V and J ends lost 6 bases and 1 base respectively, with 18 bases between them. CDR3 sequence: CASRWVGGAKNTEAFF. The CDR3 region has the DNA TGTGCCAGCAGATGGGTCGGAGGGGCGAAGAACACTGAAGCTTTCTTT.

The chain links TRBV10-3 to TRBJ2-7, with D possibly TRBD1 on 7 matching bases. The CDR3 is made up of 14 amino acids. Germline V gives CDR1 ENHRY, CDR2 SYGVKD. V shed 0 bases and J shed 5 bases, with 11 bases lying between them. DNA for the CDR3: TGTGCCATCAGTGAGTCGCAGGGGGGCCACGAGCAGTACTTC. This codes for CAISESQGGHEQYF.

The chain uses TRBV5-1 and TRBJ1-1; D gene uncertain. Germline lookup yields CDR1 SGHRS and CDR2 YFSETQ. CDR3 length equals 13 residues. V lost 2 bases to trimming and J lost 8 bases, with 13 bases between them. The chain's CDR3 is CASSLELFTEAFF. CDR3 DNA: TGCGCCAGCAGCTTAGAACTGTTCACCGAAGCTTTCTTT.

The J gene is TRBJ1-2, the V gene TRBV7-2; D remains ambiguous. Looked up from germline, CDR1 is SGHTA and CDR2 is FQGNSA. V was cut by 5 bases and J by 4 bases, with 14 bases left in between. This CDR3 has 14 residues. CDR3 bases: TGTGCCAGCAGCCGGGGAGACCCACTCTATGGCTACACCTTC. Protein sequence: CASSRGDPLYGYTF. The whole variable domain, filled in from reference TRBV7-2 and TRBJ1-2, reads GAGVSQSPSNKVTEKGKDVELRCDPISGHTALYWYRQSLGQGLEFLIYFQGNSAPDKSGLPSDRFSAERTGGSVSTLTIQRTQQEDSAVYLCASSRGDPLYGYTFGSGTRLTVV.

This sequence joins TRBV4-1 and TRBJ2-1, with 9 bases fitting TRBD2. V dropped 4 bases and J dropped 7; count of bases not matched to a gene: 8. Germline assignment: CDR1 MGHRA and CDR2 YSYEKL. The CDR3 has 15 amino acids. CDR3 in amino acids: CASSPGLAGSNEQFF. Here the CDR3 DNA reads TGCGCCAGCAGCCCCGGGCTAGCGGGGTCGAATGAGCAGTTCTTC.

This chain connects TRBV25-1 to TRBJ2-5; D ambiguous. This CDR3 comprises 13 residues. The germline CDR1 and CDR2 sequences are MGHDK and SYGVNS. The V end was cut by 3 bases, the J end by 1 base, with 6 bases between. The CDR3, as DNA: TGTGCCAGCAGTGACGGGTCCCAAGAGACCCAGTACTTC. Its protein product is CASSDGSQETQYF.

CDR3 sequence (DNA): TGCAGCGTGGAGGGGACAGGGAGGAACATTCAGTACTTC. Translation: CSVEGTGRNIQYF. V gene TRBV29-1 combines with J gene TRBJ2-4; TRBD1 aligns across 9 bases. The CDR3 has 13 residues. The V gene's germline CDR1 is SQVTM and CDR2 ANQGSEA. The V and J ends lost 6 bases and 7 bases, in that order; junction bases with no gene match: 7.

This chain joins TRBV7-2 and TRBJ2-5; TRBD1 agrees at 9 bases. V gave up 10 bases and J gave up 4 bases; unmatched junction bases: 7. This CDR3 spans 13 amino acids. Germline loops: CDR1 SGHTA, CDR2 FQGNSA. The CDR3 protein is CAIGQGTGETQYF. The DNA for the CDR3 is TGTGCCATCGGACAGGGGACGGGAGAGACCCAGTACTTC.

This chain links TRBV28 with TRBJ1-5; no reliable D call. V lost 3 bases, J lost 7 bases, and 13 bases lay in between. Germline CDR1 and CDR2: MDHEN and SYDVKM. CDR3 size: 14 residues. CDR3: CASSFPQDRQPQHF. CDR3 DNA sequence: TGTGCCAGCAGTTTCCCCCAGGATCGACAGCCCCAGCATTTT.